This TCR beta chain comes out of a study of OX40 agonist ivuxolimab in advanced cancers. Clones were read by immunoSEQ multiplex PCR, and TCRdb kept only the in-frame ones, dropping some. Among 70,000 to 100,000 clones listed, under 90% were seen once. The CDR3 loop spans 15 amino acids. V trimming: 2 bases; J trimming: 2 bases; junction bases outside the gene matches: 6. CDR1 and CDR2 (germline): SGHAT, FQNNGV. The sequence was obtained from an adult with an advanced solid tumor such as melanoma, head and neck, liver or kidney cancer. The sequences come from CD4+ or CD8+ T cells sorted from blood, collected in a trial of the OX40 agonist ivuxolimab. The rearrangement uses TRBV11-2 and TRBJ2-7; TRBD1 aligns across 7 bases. For the CDR3, the DNA is TGTGCCAGCAGCTTAAATCTGGACAGGACCTACGAGCAGTACTTC. This gives the protein CASSLNLDRTYEQYF.